This TCR beta chain was observed in a study of Graves' ophthalmopathy and Graves' hyperthyroidism. The CDR3 consists of 14 residues. V lost 7 bases to trimming and J lost 4 bases, with 14 bases between them. Per the germline V gene, CDR1 is SNHLY and CDR2 is FYNNEI. RNA transcripts provided the template for amplifying TCR beta CDR3 regions. HTBI primers served in a first-round RT-PCR, which a second-round multiplex PCR followed. TCRdb re-called the multiplex PCR reads with MiXCR, one entry per CDR3 protein. The sample yields over a million distinct CDR3 sequences, 36% seen once. The chain joins TRBV2 to TRBJ1-5, with a possible D match to TRBD1 (5 bases). This TCR was recovered from an adult man with Graves' hyperthyroidism. Sequencing input: peripheral blood or thyroid tissue (not recorded which). The CDR3 sequence: CASKRDGLNQPQHF. The CDR3 DNA reads TGTGCCAGCAAGAGGGACGGACTAAATCAGCCCCAGCATTTT. The entire variable domain, with the rest obtained from reference TRBV2 and TRBJ1-5, is as follows: EPEVTQTPSHQVTQMGQEVILRCVPISNHLYFYWYRQILGQKVEFLVSFYNNEISEKSEIFDDQFSVERPDGSNFTLKIRSTKLEDSAMYFCASKRDGLNQPQHFGDGTRLSIL.